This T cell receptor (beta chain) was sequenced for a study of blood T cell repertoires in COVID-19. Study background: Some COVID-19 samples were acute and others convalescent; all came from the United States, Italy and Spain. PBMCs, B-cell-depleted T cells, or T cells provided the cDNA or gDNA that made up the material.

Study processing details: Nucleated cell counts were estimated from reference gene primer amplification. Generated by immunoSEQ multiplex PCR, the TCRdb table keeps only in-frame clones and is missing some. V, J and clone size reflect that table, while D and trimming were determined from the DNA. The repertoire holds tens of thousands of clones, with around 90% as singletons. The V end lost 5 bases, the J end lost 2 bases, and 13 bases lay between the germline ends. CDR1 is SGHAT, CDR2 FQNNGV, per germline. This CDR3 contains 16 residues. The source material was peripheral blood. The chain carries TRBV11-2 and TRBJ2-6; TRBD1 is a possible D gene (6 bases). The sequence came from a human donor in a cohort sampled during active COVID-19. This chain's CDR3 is CASSTRQAAGANVLTF. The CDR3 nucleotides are TGTGCCAGCAGCACAAGACAGGCCGCTGGGGCCAACGTCCTGACTTTC.